The clone carrying this TCR beta chain was detected only a few times. The data originate from a study of graft-versus-host responses after intestinal transplantation. Study outcomes and limitations: Allografts carried high graft-versus-host to host-versus-graft clonal ratios in patients having graft-donor T cell macrochimerism.

Labeling with CFSE marked 200,000 or so responder cells, which were plated with 200,000 or so irradiated, violet-dye-labeled stimulator cells. Assay used: immunoSEQ multiplex PCR; TCRdb lists only in-frame clones, some missing. Among approximately 9,900 clones listed, roughly a third were seen once. The sequence came from a human patient who was an organ donor for intestinal transplantation. The sequences come from alloreactive CD8+ T cells from a mixed lymphocyte reaction culture, collected before transplantation. Subset defined: CFSE-low proliferating T cells sorted from roughly 6-day pre-transplant mixed lymphocyte reaction (GvH or HvG direction).

CDR3 DNA sequence: TGTGCCAGCAGCATTGGGACAAATCAGCCCCAGCATTTT. Translating gives CASSIGTNQPQHF. The chain is built from TRBV11-2 and TRBJ1-5, with a weak D call TRBD1 (6 bases). The CDR3 runs to 13 residues. Germline values: CDR1 SGHAT, CDR2 FQNNGV. Trimming pared 5 bases from V and 4 bases from J, leaving 9 bases between.